Each of the 32 T cell receptor beta chains below was sequenced from the same sample in a study of T cell changes during pregnancy in multiple sclerosis. Some clones are missing from TCRdb's copy, which holds only in-frame ones; the method was immunoSEQ multiplex PCR. This sample has some 40,000 clones; 90% to 95% occur once, and the top ten carry 0.35%. Sequencing was performed on CD4+ T cells from peripheral blood mononuclear cells, taken after pregnancy. The receptors here all came from a female donor with multiple sclerosis, enrolled in a pregnancy study.

The rearrangement uses TRBV19 and TRBJ1-1; D unclear. CDR3 length: 17 residues. V lost 3 bases and J lost 1, with 18 bases in between. CDR1 LNHDA and CDR2 SQIVND come from the germline V gene (reference sequence). In DNA form, the CDR3 reads TGTGCCAGTAGTATGGGCGGGCCCAGAATTAGGAACACTGAAGCTTTCTTT. It specifies CASSMGGPRIRNTEAFF.

V usage is TRBV27 and J usage is TRBJ1-2; 12 bases fit TRBD1. This CDR3 has 17 amino acids. Germline V gene sequence: CDR1 MNHEY, CDR2 SMNVEV (reference sequence). V lost 0 bases and J lost 4; bases outside the gene matches: 6. CDR3 bases: TGTGCCAGCAGTTTATCGGGGTTGGGACAGGGGGCCTATGGCTACACCTTC. It codes for CASSLSGLGQGAYGYTF.

V is TRBV19 and J is TRBJ2-3; D possibly corresponds to TRBD1 (6 bases). With 5 bases removed from V and 5 bases from J, the gap between germline ends came to 20 bases. Germline V CDR1 and CDR2: LNHDA, SQIVND (reference sequence). The CDR3 length is 16 residues. CDR3 loop: CASSQGWNPPRDTQYF. CDR3 sequence (DNA): TGTGCCAGTAGTCAGGGGTGGAACCCACCTCGAGATACGCAGTATTTT.

The chain employs TRBV4-1 and TRBJ2-4; 8 bases are a match to TRBD1. CDR3 length equals 19 residues. Germline V lookup: CDR1 MGHRA, CDR2 YSYEKL. V lost 1 base to trimming and J lost 7 bases; unmatched junction nucleotides: 18. The CDR3, as DNA: TGCGCCAGCAGCCAAGCTATTTTACAGGACAGGGTGCCTTCTAACATTCAGTACTTC. Encoded protein: CASSQAILQDRVPSNIQYF.

This clone was observed a single time. The chain uses TRBV10-2 and TRBJ2-1, with a weak D call TRBD2 (6 bases). CDR1 is WSHSY, CDR2 SAAADI, per germline. The CDR3 length is 14 residues. With 6 bases removed from V and 6 bases from J, the gap between germline ends came to 15 bases. CDR3 sequence: CASRGVGGSNEQFF. CDR3 DNA sequence: TGCGCCAGCAGGGGGGTCGGGGGTTCCAATGAGCAGTTCTTC.

In nucleotides, the CDR3 is TGTGCCTGGAGGCAGACGGCGGCGGGTACGCAGTATTTT. The encoded protein is CAWRQTAAGTQYF. This chain connects TRBV30 to TRBJ2-3; TRBD2 might be the D (5 bases). V lost 3 bases to trimming and J lost 8 bases, with 15 bases between them. Germline loops: CDR1 GTSNPN, CDR2 SVGIG (reference sequence). The CDR3 has 13 residues.

This clone was detected only a few times. V usage is TRBV6-1 and J usage is TRBJ2-2; a possible D gene is TRBD2 (6 bases). Trimming cost V 0 bases and J 6 bases, with 8 bases left between them. From germline, CDR1 is MNHNS and CDR2 SASEGT. The CDR3 runs 14 residues. The CDR3 nucleotides read TGTGCCAGCAGTGAAGCAGCGGGTCCCGGGGAGCTGTTTTTT. It is translated as CASSEAAGPGELFF.

This clone came up a few times. The chain links TRBV5-1 to TRBJ2-5, with D hard to call. Germline CDR1 and CDR2: SGHRS and YFSETQ. Trimming took 1 base from V and 4 from J, leaving 11 bases between them. This CDR3 comprises 14 residues. The CDR3 bases are TGCGCCAGCAGCTTGAAAACGGGTATAGAGACCCAGTACTTC. Encoded protein: CASSLKTGIETQYF.

The chain joins TRBV7-3 to TRBJ2-3, with 16 bases identical to TRBD2. Germline trimming cut 4 bases from V and 1 base from J; bases unmatched to any gene: 5. CDR1 SGHTA and CDR2 FQGTGA come from the germline V gene. This CDR3 comprises 18 residues. The CDR3 region is CASSSGLAGGPGTDTQYF. The CDR3 nucleotides are TGTGCCAGCAGCTCGGGACTAGCGGGGGGGCCTGGCACAGATACGCAGTATTTT.

This chain uses TRBV9 with TRBJ1-3; D is undetermined. Germline CDR1 is SGDLS and CDR2 is YYNGEE. The length of the CDR3 is 14 residues. V dropped 0 bases and J dropped 5 bases, with 9 bases sitting between them. In nucleotides, the CDR3 is TGTGCCAGCAGCGTAGATCCAGGTCGAAACACCATATATTTT. Translation: CASSVDPGRNTIYF.

The V gene is TRBV6-5, the J gene TRBJ2-7; 9 nucleotides line up with TRBD1. The germline CDR1 and CDR2 sequences are MNHEY and SVGAGI. V lost 5 bases, J lost 9 bases, and 14 bases stayed unmatched. This CDR3 region has 15 residues. The CDR3 nucleotides are TGTGCCAGCAGTCCTCCGGGACAGGGATCATCCGGGCAGTACTTC. Its translation is CASSPPGQGSSGQYF.

The chain is built from TRBV7-2 and TRBJ1-1; 9 nucleotides line up with TRBD1. Germline V gives CDR1 SGHTA, CDR2 FQGNSA. The V segment lost 1 base and the J segment 8 bases; nucleotides outside the gene matches: 2. The CDR3 sequence is 13 residues long. CDR3 sequence reads: CASSLDRGREAFF. The CDR3 DNA reads TGTGCCAGCAGCTTAGACAGGGGGCGGGAAGCTTTCTTT.

The genes are TRBV6-1 and TRBJ2-5, with TRBD1 as a possible D gene (6 bases). This CDR3 spans 14 amino acids. Germline CDR1 MNHNS, CDR2 SASEGT. V lost 6 bases to trimming and J lost 2 bases, with 13 bases between them. The CDR3 nucleotides are TGTGCCAGCAGGGTTGGCGGACAGCAAGAGACCCAGTACTTC. Protein sequence: CASRVGGQQETQYF.

CDR3 region: CASSSQTGQNEKLFF. DNA for the CDR3: TGTGCCAGCTCATCCCAGACAGGGCAGAATGAAAAACTGTTTTTT. The chain combines TRBV18 with TRBJ1-4, with TRBD1 identical over 7 bases. This CDR3 comprises 15 residues. The germline CDR1 and CDR2 sequences are KGHSH and LQKENI. The V gene end was trimmed by 5 bases and the J gene end by 5 bases; junction bases not matched to a gene: 8.

This chain connects TRBV6-5 to TRBJ2-3; no clear D. Trimming took 6 bases from V and 0 from J, leaving 13 bases between them. CDR1 is MNHEY, CDR2 SVGAGI, per germline. The CDR3 loop spans 15 amino acids. The CDR3, as DNA: TGTGCCAGCAGCCGCGCATGGTCCAGCACAGATACGCAGTATTTT. It is translated as CASSRAWSSTDTQYF.

V is TRBV5-1 and J is TRBJ2-3, with 8 positions matching TRBD1. The CDR3 sequence is 14 residues long. Germline-derived CDR1 and CDR2 are SGHRS and YFSETQ. Trimming at V came to 0 bases and at J to 4 bases, leaving 1 base not matched to a gene. The chain's CDR3 is CASSLGQGPDTQYF. DNA for the CDR3: TGCGCCAGCAGCTTGGGACAGGGGCCAGATACGCAGTATTTT.

The chain carries TRBV7-9 and TRBJ1-2, with TRBD1 matching 8 bases. This CDR3 contains 13 residues. The junction had 5 bases not matched to a gene; V was cut back by 3 bases and J by 8 bases. CDR1 SEHNR and CDR2 FQNEAQ come from the germline V gene (reference sequence). The CDR3 coding sequence is TGTGCCAGCAGCTTTGGACAGGGTTGGGGCTACACCTTC. It is translated as CASSFGQGWGYTF. Full variable domain (remainder filled in from reference TRBV7-9 and TRBJ1-2): DTGVSQNPRHKITKRGQNVTFRCDPISEHNRLYWYRQTLGQGPEFLTYFQNEAQLEKSRLLSDRFSAERPKGSFSTLEIQRTEQGDSAMYLCASSFGQGWGYTFGSGTRLTVV.

This clone was seen only once. The V and J genes are TRBV6-5 and TRBJ1-5; 9 nucleotides line up with TRBD1. The V gene's germline CDR1 is MNHEY and CDR2 SVGAGI. The CDR3 extends over 15 amino acids. Losses at the gene ends were 8 bases for V and 1 base for J; bases not matched to a gene: 6. For the CDR3, the DNA is TGTGCCAGCCGCCCCGGGACAGGGAGCAATCAGCCCCAGCATTTT. This codes for CASRPGTGSNQPQHF.

The chain joins TRBV19 to TRBJ2-1, with D maybe TRBD1 (6 bases). This CDR3 region has 15 residues. Trimming removed 10 bases from V and 2 bases from J, with 18 bases in between. Germline CDR1 LNHDA, CDR2 SQIVND (reference sequence). CDR3 DNA: TGTGCCACATCGAAAACAGGGTTTCCCTACAATGAGCAGTTCTTC. Translation gives CATSKTGFPYNEQFF.

For the CDR3, the DNA is TGTGCCAGCAGACGGGACACAGAGGAAAAACTGTTTTTT. Translation gives CASRRDTEEKLFF. The chain recombines TRBV2 with TRBJ1-4, with D maybe TRBD1 (6 bases). V was clipped by 6 bases and J by 8 bases, with 13 bases between them. The CDR3 consists of 13 residues. The germline gives CDR1 SNHLY, CDR2 FYNNEI.

The gene calls are TRBV6-1 and TRBJ1-4; a weak D match, TRBD1 (5 bases). CDR1 MNHNS and CDR2 SASEGT come from the germline V gene. V lost 6 bases and J 7 bases, leaving 15 bases between the germline ends. The CDR3 has 14 residues. This CDR3 is CASRIVVGGEKLFF. CDR3 bases: TGTGCCAGCAGAATAGTGGTCGGGGGTGAAAAACTGTTTTTT.

The chain is built from TRBV6-5 and TRBJ2-1, with a tentative D call TRBD1 (6 bases). This CDR3 has 13 amino acids. The germline V gene encodes CDR1 MNHEY and CDR2 SVGAGI. Trimming stripped 6 bases from V and 9 bases from J, with 15 bases between. The CDR3 nucleotides are TGTGCCAGCAGAAACAGGGTATTAGGTGAGCAGTTCTTC. Its translation: CASRNRVLGEQFF.

As DNA, the CDR3 is TGTGCCAGCAGGGGGGACGGGGGGAACACTGAAGCTTTCTTT. It encodes CASRGDGGNTEAFF. This chain joins TRBV6-5 and TRBJ1-1, with D perhaps matching TRBD1 (5 bases). Germline V CDR1 and CDR2: MNHEY, SVGAGI. The CDR3 has 14 residues. Trimming stripped 6 bases from V and 1 base from J, with 12 bases between.

A single count supports this clone. This chain links TRBV2 with TRBJ1-3; D is undetermined. V shed 5 bases and J shed 1 base, with 6 bases lying between them. There are 13 residues in the CDR3. The germline CDR1 and CDR2 sequences are SNHLY and FYNNEI. In nucleotides, the CDR3 is TGTGCCAGCAGTTATGAGTCTGGAAACACCATATATTTT. Its translation is CASSYESGNTIYF.

The J gene is TRBJ2-7, the V gene TRBV25-1, with 7 bases identical to TRBD1. Germline loops: CDR1 MGHDK, CDR2 SYGVNS. This CDR3 has 14 amino acids. V was pared by 6 bases and J by 3 bases, with 8 bases of the junction left unmatched. This chain's CDR3 is CASRRQGLDYEQYF. The CDR3 DNA reads as TGTGCCAGCAGGAGACAGGGATTGGACTACGAGCAGTACTTC.

The gene calls are TRBV6-5 and TRBJ2-7; 8 bases line up with TRBD1. This CDR3 is built from 15 residues. CDR1 and CDR2 (germline): MNHEY, SVGAGI. Trimming at V came to 6 bases and at J to 0 bases, leaving 7 bases not matched to a gene. The CDR3 nucleotides are TGTGCCAGCAGGAACACAGGGGGGAGCTCCTACGAGCAGTACTTC. This gives the protein CASRNTGGSSYEQYF.

The chain joins TRBV10-3 to TRBJ1-4; D is unresolved. The CDR3 extends over 15 amino acids. The V end lost 0 bases, the J end lost 3 bases, and 8 bases lay between the germline ends. CDR1 is ENHRY and CDR2 is SYGVKD in the germline V gene. The CDR3, as DNA: TGTGCCATCAGTGAGTCGTTTATTCCTAATGAAAAACTGTTTTTT. Translated: CAISESFIPNEKLFF.

This clone was observed a single time. J is TRBJ2-5 and V is TRBV10-3; D may be TRBD1 (5 bases). The CDR3 consists of 14 residues. Germline V gene lookup returns CDR1 ENHRY and CDR2 SYGVKD. V lost 6 bases and J 5 bases, leaving 16 bases between the germline ends. CDR3 in amino acids: CAISPFQGMETQYF. CDR3 nucleotides: TGTGCCATCAGCCCTTTCCAGGGTATGGAGACCCAGTACTTC.

This rearrangement joins TRBV7-9 to TRBJ1-4, with 8 bases fitting TRBD1. CDR3 length: 15 residues. The V gene's germline CDR1 is SEHNR and CDR2 FQNEAQ (reference sequence). Trimming took 0 bases from V and 10 from J; bases not matched to a gene: 7. The CDR3 coding sequence is TGTGCCAGCAGCTTAGCAATCCGAGACAGGGGAAAACTGTTTTTT. Protein product: CASSLAIRDRGKLFF.

This chain joins TRBV18 and TRBJ2-3; 7 bases agree with TRBD2. The ends lost 8 bases at V and 1 base at J; junction bases unmatched: 12. Germline V gives CDR1 KGHSH, CDR2 LQKENI. This CDR3 has 16 amino acids. CDR3 in DNA: TGTGCCAGCATCCCCCCCGGGGCGGGGGGCACAGATACGCAGTATTTT. It specifies CASIPPGAGGTDTQYF.

On this clone itself: A junction boundary mismatches the germline segment, possibly from a read error. This rearrangement joins TRBV9 to TRBJ2-6; D is possibly TRBD1 (6 bases). The CDR3 extends over 17 amino acids. The germline V gene encodes CDR1 SGDLS and CDR2 YYNGEE. The CDR3 loop reads CASSAYRASGGDNVLTF. CDR3 nucleotides: TGTGCCAGCAGCGCCTACAGGGCCTCCGGTGGGGACAACGTCCTGACTTTC.

V gene TRBV30 combines with J gene TRBJ2-7, with TRBD2 matching over 12 bases. V lost 4 bases to trimming and J lost 6 bases; unmatched junction nucleotides: 4. The V gene's germline CDR1 is GTSNPN and CDR2 SVGIG (reference sequence). The CDR3 sequence is 13 residues long. CDR3 in amino acids: CAWTLAGGVEQYF. The CDR3 DNA sequence: TGTGCCTGGACACTAGCGGGGGGAGTCGAGCAGTACTTC.